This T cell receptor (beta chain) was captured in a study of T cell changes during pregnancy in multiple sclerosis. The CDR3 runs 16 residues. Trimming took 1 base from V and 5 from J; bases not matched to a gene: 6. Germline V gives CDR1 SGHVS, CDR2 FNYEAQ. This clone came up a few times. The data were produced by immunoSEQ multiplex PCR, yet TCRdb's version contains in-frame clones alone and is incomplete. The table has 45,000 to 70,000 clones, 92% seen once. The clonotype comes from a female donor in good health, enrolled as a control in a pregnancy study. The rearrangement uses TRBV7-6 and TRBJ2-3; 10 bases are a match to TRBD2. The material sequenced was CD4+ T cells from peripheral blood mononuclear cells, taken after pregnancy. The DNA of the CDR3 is TGTGCCAGCAGCTTAGAGGGAGCTAGCGGGGGAGATACGCAGTATTTT. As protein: CASSLEGASGGDTQYF.